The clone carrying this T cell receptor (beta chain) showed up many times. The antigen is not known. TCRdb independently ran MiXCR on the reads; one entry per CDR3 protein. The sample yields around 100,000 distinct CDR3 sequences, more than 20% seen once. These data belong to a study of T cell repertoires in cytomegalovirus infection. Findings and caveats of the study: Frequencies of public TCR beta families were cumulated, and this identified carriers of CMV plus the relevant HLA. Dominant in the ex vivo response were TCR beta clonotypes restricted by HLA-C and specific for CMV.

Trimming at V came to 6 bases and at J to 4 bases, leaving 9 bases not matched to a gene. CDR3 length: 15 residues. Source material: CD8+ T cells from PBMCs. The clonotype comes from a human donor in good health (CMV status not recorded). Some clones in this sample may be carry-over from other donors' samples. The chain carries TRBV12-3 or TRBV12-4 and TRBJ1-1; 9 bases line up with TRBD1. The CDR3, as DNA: TGTGCCAGCAGCCCCCTACAGGGGGCAGGCACTGAAGCTTTCTTT. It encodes CASSPLQGAGTEAFF.